This TCR beta chain was recovered during a study of blood T cell repertoires in COVID-19. V was cut by 2 bases and J by 1 base, with 8 bases left in between. Germline V gives CDR1 SGHVS, CDR2 FQNEAQ. There are 14 residues in the CDR3. Repertoires were generated with immunoSEQ multiplex PCR, while TCRdb's copy carries only in-frame clones and drops some. The table has around 88,000 clones, roughly 80% seen once. This clonotype was sampled from a man aged 60-69 years with acute or convalescent COVID-19. The rearrangement uses TRBV7-8 and TRBJ1-1, with D hard to call. The specimen was peripheral blood. This CDR3 reads CASSLWSGNTEAFF. DNA of the CDR3: TGTGCCAGCAGCTTATGGAGCGGGAACACTGAAGCTTTCTTT.